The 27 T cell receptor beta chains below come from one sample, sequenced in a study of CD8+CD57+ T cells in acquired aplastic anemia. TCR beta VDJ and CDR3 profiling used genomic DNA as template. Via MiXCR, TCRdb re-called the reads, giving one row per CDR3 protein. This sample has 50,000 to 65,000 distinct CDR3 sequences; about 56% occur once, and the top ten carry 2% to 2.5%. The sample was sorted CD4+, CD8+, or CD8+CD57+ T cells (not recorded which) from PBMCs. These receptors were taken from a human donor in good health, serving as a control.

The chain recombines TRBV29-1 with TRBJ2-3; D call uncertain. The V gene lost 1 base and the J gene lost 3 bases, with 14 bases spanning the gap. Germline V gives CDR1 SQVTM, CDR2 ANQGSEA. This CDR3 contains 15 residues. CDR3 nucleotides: TGCAGCGTTGAAGTTGTTGGCGCCGGGACAGATACGCAGTATTTT. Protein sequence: CSVEVVGAGTDTQYF.

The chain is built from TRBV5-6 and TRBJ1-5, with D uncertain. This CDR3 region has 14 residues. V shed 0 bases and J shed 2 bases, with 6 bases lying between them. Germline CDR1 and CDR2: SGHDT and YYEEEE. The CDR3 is CASSLAAGNQPQHF. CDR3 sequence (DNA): TGTGCCAGCAGCTTGGCGGCAGGCAATCAGCCCCAGCATTTT.

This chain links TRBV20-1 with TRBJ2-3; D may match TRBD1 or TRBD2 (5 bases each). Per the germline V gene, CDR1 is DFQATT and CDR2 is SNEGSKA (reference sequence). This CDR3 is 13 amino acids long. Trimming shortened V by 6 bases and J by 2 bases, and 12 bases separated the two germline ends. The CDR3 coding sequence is TGCAGTGCGGGGGACCGAGACACAGATACGCAGTATTTT. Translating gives CSAGDRDTDTQYF.

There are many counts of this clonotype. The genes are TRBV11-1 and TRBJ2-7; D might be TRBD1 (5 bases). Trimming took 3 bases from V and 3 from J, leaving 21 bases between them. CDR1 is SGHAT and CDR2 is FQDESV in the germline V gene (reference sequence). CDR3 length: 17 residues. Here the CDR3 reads CASSFPPGQGSIYEQYF. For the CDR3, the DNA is TGTGCCAGCAGCTTCCCACCGGGCCAGGGTTCGATCTACGAGCAGTACTTC.

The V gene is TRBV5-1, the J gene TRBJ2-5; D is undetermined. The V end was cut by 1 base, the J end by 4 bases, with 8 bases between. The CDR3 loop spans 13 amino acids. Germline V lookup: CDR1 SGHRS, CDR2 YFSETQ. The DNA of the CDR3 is TGCGCCAGCAGCTTGTTTAGTCGAGAGACCCAGTACTTC. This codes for CASSLFSRETQYF.

The CDR3 reads CSVYQTLRTEAFF. CDR3 nucleotide sequence: TGCAGTGTATACCAGACCCTCCGCACTGAAGCTTTCTTT. J is TRBJ1-1 and V is TRBV20-1; D remains unclear. Germline CDR1 is DFQATT and CDR2 is SNEGSKA (reference sequence). CDR3 size: 13 residues. V lost 7 bases and J lost 4, with 16 bases in between.

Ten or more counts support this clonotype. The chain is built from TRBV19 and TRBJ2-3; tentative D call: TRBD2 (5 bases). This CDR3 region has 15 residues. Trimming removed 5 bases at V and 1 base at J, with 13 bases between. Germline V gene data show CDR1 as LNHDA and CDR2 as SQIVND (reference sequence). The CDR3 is CASSPWRLRTDTQYF. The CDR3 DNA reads TGTGCCAGTAGTCCCTGGAGGCTTCGCACAGATACGCAGTATTTT.

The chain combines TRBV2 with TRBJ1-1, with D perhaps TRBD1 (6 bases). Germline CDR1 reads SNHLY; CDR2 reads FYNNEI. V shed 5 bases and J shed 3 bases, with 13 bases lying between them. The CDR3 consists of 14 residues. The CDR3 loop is CASSTGRGDTEAFF. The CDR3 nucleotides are TGTGCCAGCAGTACAGGGAGAGGGGACACTGAAGCTTTCTTT.

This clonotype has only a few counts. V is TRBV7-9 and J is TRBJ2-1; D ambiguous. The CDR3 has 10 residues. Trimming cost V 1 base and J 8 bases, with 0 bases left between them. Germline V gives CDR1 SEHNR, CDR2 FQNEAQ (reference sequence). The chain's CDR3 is CASSLDEQFF. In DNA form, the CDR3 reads TGTGCCAGCAGCTTAGATGAGCAGTTCTTC.

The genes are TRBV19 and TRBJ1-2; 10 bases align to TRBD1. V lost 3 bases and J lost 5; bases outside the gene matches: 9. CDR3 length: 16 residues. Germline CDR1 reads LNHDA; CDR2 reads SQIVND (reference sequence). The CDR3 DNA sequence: TGTGCCAGTAGTATCTTGGGGACAGGGGTGGGGTATGGCTACACCTTC. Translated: CASSILGTGVGYGYTF.

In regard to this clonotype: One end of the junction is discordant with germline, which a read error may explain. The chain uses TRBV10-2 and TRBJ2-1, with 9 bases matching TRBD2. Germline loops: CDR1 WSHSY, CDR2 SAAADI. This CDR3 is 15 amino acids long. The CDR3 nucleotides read TGCGCCAGCAGTGAGTCGCGGGGGGGTCACAAGGAGCAGTTCTTC. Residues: CASSESRGGHKEQFF.

The CDR3 is CASSEGTGPYEQYF. As DNA, the CDR3 is TGTGCCAGCAGTGAAGGGACAGGCCCCTACGAGCAGTACTTC. The rearrangement links TRBV25-1 to TRBJ2-7; 8 bases are shared with TRBD1. V gave up 2 bases and J gave up 2 bases; unmatched junction bases: 2. Germline CDR1 reads MGHDK; CDR2 reads SYGVNS. The CDR3 length is 14 residues.

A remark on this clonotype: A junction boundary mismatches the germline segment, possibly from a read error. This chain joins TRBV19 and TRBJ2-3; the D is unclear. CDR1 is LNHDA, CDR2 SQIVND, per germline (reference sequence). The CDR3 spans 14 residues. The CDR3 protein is CASKTGQSTNTQYF. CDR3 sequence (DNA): TGTGCCAGTAAAACCGGTCAGAGCACAAATACGCAGTATTTT.

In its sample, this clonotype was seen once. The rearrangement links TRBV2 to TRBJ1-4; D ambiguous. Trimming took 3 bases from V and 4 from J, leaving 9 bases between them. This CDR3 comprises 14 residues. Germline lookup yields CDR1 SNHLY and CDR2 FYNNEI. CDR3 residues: CASSEFGNNEKLFF. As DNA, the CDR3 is TGTGCCAGCAGTGAGTTCGGTAATAATGAAAAACTGTTTTTT.

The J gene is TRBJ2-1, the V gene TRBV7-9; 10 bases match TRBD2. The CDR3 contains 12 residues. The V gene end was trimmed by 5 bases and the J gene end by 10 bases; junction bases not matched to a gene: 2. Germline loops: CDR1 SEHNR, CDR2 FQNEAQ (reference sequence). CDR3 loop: CASSKLAGEQFF. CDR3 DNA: TGTGCCAGCAGCAAACTAGCGGGAGAGCAGTTCTTC.

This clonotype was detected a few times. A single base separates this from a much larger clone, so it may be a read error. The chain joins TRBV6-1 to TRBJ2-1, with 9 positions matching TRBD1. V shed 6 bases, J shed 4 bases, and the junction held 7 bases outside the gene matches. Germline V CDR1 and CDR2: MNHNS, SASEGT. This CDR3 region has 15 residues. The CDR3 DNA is TGTGCCAGCAGCCGCGCGGGACAGGGATACAATGAGCAGTTCTTC. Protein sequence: CASSRAGQGYNEQFF.

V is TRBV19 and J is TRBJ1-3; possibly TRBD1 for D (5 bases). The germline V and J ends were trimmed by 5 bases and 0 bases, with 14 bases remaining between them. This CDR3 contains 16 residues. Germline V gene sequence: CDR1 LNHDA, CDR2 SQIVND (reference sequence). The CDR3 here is CASSPSGRSSGNTIYF. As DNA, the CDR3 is TGTGCCAGTAGTCCCTCGGGACGGAGCTCTGGAAACACCATATATTTT.

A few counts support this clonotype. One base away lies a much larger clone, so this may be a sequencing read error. The CDR3 is CASSYSSNRGGEQYF. CDR3 nucleotide sequence: TGTGCCAGCAGTTACTCGAGTAACAGAGGCGGCGAGCAGTACTTC. The rearrangement links TRBV6-5 to TRBJ2-7; unclear D gene. With 0 bases removed from V and 6 bases from J, the gap between germline ends came to 15 bases. The CDR3 length is 15 residues. From germline, CDR1 is MNHEY and CDR2 SVGAGI.

This CDR3 is CTSRQEYEQYF. The CDR3 region has the DNA TGTACCAGCAGACAAGAATACGAGCAGTACTTC. The V gene is TRBV7-2, the J gene TRBJ2-7; D uncertain. The V and J ends lost 6 bases and 4 bases respectively, with 7 bases between them. The CDR3 contains 11 residues. Germline V gene data show CDR1 as SGHTA and CDR2 as FQGNSA.

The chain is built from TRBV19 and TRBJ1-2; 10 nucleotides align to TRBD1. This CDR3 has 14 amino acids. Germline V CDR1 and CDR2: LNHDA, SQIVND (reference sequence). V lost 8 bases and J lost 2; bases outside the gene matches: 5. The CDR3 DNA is TGTGCCAGTGAAAAGGGACAGGGGAACTATGGCTACACCTTC. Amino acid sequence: CASEKGQGNYGYTF.

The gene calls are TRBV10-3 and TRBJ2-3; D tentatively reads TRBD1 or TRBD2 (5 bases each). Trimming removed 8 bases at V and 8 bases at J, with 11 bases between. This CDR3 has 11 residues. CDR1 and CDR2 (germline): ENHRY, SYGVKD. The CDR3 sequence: CAIQDGTTQYF. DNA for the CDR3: TGTGCCATCCAGGACGGGACTACGCAGTATTTT.

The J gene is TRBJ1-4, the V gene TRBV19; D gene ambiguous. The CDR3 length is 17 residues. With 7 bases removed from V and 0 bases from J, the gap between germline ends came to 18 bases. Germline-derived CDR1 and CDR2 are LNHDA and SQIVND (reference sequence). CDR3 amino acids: CASKRLFSGATNEKLFF. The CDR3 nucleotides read TGTGCCAGTAAACGGCTCTTCTCGGGTGCAACTAATGAAAAACTGTTTTTT.

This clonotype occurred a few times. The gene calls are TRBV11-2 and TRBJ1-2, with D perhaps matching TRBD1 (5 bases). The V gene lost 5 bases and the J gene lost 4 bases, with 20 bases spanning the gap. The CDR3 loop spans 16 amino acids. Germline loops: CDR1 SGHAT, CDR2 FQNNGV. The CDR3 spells CASSPLGGGWPYGYTF. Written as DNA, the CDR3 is TGTGCCAGCAGCCCACTGGGGGGGGGATGGCCCTATGGCTACACCTTC.

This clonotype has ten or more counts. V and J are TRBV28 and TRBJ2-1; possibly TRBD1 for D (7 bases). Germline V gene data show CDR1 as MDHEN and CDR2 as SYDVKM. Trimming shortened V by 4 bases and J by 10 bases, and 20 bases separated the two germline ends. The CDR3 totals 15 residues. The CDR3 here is CASSWAGTEGREQFF. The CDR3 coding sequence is TGTGCCAGCAGTTGGGCCGGGACAGAGGGGAGGGAGCAGTTCTTC.

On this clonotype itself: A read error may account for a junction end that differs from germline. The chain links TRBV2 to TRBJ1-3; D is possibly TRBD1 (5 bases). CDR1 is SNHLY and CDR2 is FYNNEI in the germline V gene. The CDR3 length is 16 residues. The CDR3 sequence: CASSQNSGYSGNTTYF. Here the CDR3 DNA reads TGTGCCAGCAGTCAAAACTCAGGGTACTCTGGAAACACCACATATTTT.

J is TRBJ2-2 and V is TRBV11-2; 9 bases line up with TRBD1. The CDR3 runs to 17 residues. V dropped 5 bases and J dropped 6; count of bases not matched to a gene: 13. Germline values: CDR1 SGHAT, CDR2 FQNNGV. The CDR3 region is CASSHNPGQGLPGELFF. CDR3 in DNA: TGTGCCAGCAGCCACAACCCGGGACAGGGTTTGCCCGGGGAGCTGTTTTTT.

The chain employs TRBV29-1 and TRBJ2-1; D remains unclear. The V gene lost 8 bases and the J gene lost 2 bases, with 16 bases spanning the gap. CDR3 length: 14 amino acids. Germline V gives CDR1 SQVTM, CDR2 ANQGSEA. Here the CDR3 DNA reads TGCAGCCCCTCGGGCCCAGGAACCTACAATGAGCAGTTCTTC. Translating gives CSPSGPGTYNEQFF.